The next 10 T cell receptor beta chains were all read from a single sample in a study of early T cells in non-severe SARS-CoV-2 infection (dated by TCRdb to 2020 to 2022). The library was generated by 5' RACE. Data came from a NextSeq 500. TCRdb ran its own pipeline on the public reads, namely fastp trimming at Q25 and MiXCR clone calling, and kept in-frame beta chains. Identical CDR3 proteins give one entry, which carries the most common genes and DNA. This sample comprises approximately 77,000 distinct CDR3 sequences, 5% of them detected only once. The top ten clonotypes cover around 7.5% of the sample. This material consisted of whole blood, taken at baseline. These receptors came from an adult who was a healthcare worker with PCR-confirmed SARS-CoV-2 infection or an uninfected control (not recorded which).

This clonotype came up many times. J is TRBJ2-1 and V is TRBV6-6; 11 bases fit TRBD2. J gave up 9 bases and V 6 bases, and 4 bases lay outside the gene matches. Per the germline V gene, CDR1 is MNHNY and CDR2 is SVGAGI (reference sequence). The CDR3 extends over 13 amino acids. CDR3 coding DNA: TGTGCCAGCAGCCACGGACTAGCGGGTGAGCAGTTCTTC. Translation: CASSHGLAGEQFF.

This clonotype was detected only a few times. This chain links TRBV5-1 with TRBJ1-4, with D unresolved. V gave up 8 bases and J gave up 2 bases, with 13 bases separating them. Germline values: CDR1 SGHRS, CDR2 YFSETQ. The CDR3 covers 14 residues. CDR3 in amino acids: CARTYTGTNEKLFF. DNA for the CDR3: TGCGCCAGGACATACACGGGGACTAATGAAAAACTGTTTTTT.

This clonotype was detected only a few times. The chain combines TRBV3-1 with TRBJ2-2, with no clear D. The CDR3 length is 13 residues. The germline gives CDR1 LGHDT, CDR2 YNNKEL (reference sequence). Trimming removed 0 bases at V and 8 bases at J, with 7 bases between. This chain's CDR3 is CASSQERLGELFF. As DNA, the CDR3 is TGTGCCAGCAGCCAAGAGCGGCTAGGGGAGCTGTTTTTT.

The table lists this clonotype with many counts. The rearrangement links TRBV27 to TRBJ2-7; 7 bases align to TRBD1. V was clipped by 5 bases and J by 2 bases; unmatched bases: 9. The CDR3 runs to 15 residues. CDR1 is MNHEY, CDR2 SMNVEV, per germline (reference sequence). CDR3 amino acids: CASSLSGQGAYEQYF. DNA for the CDR3: TGTGCCAGCAGTCTCAGTGGGCAGGGGGCCTACGAGCAGTACTTC.

The V gene is TRBV10-1, the J gene TRBJ2-5; D not certain. The CDR3 is made up of 13 amino acids. V was trimmed by 4 bases and J by 2 bases, leaving 8 bases between them. Germline CDR1 and CDR2: WNHNN and SYGVQD (reference sequence). Written as DNA, the CDR3 is TGCGCCAGCAGTGGACCGAGGCAAGAGACCCAGTACTTC. This translates into CASSGPRQETQYF.

This clonotype has just a few counts. The chain combines TRBV5-1 with TRBJ2-2; D is unresolved. Trimming removed 0 bases at V and 5 bases at J, with 14 bases between. The V gene's germline CDR1 is SGHRS and CDR2 YFSETQ. The CDR3 covers 16 residues. Written as DNA, the CDR3 is TGCGCCAGCAGCTTGGGAACGCAAGTGGGGACCGGGGAGCTGTTTTTT. It is translated as CASSLGTQVGTGELFF.

In this sample, this clonotype turned up many times. CDR3 in DNA: TGTGCCAGCAGTGATGTCAGAACCTACGAGCAGTACTTC. Translating gives CASSDVRTYEQYF. This chain connects TRBV2 to TRBJ2-7; no definite D call. V dropped 3 bases and J dropped 2 bases, with 8 bases sitting between them. Germline V CDR1 and CDR2: SNHLY, FYNNEI. This CDR3 is 13 amino acids long.

J is TRBJ1-1 and V is TRBV5-4; 7 bases agree with TRBD1. V gave up 3 bases and J gave up 2 bases; unmatched junction bases: 4. CDR3 length equals 14 residues. Germline-derived CDR1 and CDR2 are SGHNT and YYREEE (reference sequence). The CDR3 region is CASSSAGGNTEAFF. The CDR3 DNA is TGTGCCAGCAGCTCGGCAGGGGGTAACACTGAAGCTTTCTTT. The whole variable domain, remainder taken from reference TRBV5-4 and TRBJ1-1, is ETGVTQSPTHLIKTRGQQVTLRCSSQSGHNTVSWYQQALGQGPQFIFQYYREEENGRGNFPPRFSGLQFPNYSSELNVNALELDDSALYLCASSSAGGNTEAFFGQGTRLTVV.

V and J are TRBV18 and TRBJ2-7, with 8 bases identical to TRBD1. In germline, CDR1 is KGHSH, CDR2 LQKENI. The V and J ends lost 0 bases and 6 bases, in that order; junction bases with no gene match: 10. This CDR3 spans 16 amino acids. The chain's CDR3 is CASSPPGQAQFGEQYF. In DNA form, the CDR3 reads TGTGCCAGCTCACCACCGGGACAGGCCCAATTCGGCGAGCAGTACTTC. The entire variable domain, with the rest obtained from reference TRBV18 and TRBJ2-7, is as follows: NAGVMQNPRHLVRRRGQEARLRCSPMKGHSHVYWYRQLPEEGLKFMVYLQKENIIDESGMPKERFSAEFPKEGPSILRIQQVVRGDSAAYFCASSPPGQAQFGEQYFGPGTRLTVT.

This clonotype was found a few times. The chain carries TRBV11-2 and TRBJ2-7, with 10 bases fitting TRBD2. With 1 base clipped from V and 6 bases from J, the junction kept 0 bases outside the gene matches. From germline, CDR1 is SGHAT and CDR2 FQNNGV. The CDR3 is 13 amino acids. The CDR3 spells CASSLGLAGEQYF. The CDR3 DNA follows: TGTGCCAGCAGCTTAGGACTAGCGGGCGAGCAGTACTTC.